The TCR beta chain under discussion was sequenced for a study of cytomegalovirus exposure and HLA in healthy donors. Study findings and constraints: When presence/absence was analysed, sequencing depth was taken to be roughly uniform across donors. As a later analysis showed, a missense DCLRE1C variant was linked to trimming of TCR beta V- and J-genes.

Primers for the PCR totalled 60 Vbeta and 13 Jbeta. Profiling relied on immunoSEQ multiplex PCR, and the TCRdb table lists in-frame clones only, not all of them. The profile shows roughly 150,000 clones, roughly four fifths of them singletons. The CDR3 is 15 amino acids in total, end residues counted. Looked up from germline, CDR1 is MNHEY and CDR2 is SMNVEV (reference sequence). On this clone: Its antigen is not identified. It is unclear where the CDR3 begins or ends on the DNA, so no DNA is shown, and the CDR3 is as TCRdb lists it.

The chain carries TRBV27 and TRBJ2-7; the D call in the table, TRBD1, was not verified against the DNA. Specimen: PBMCs. The receptor comes from a man aged 18 to 29 in good health and CMV-seronegative. CDR3 residues: CASSFFGQGAGEQYF.